This record looks at one TCR beta chain sequence and its context. These data belong to a study of CD8+ T cells in alopecia areata. Reverse transcription of extracted RNA yielded cDNA, which provided the sequencing template. Clones were read by immunoSEQ multiplex PCR, and TCRdb kept only the in-frame ones, dropping some. The sample has fewer than 250,000 clones; 50% to 60% are singletons. This CDR3 is 11 amino acids long. Trimming took 4 bases from V and 4 from J, leaving 4 bases between them. Germline V gene data show CDR1 as SNHLY and CDR2 as FYNNEI. This sample's treatment: oral pan-JAK inhibitor, 5-10 mg twice daily. In alopecia areata patients, both lesional scalp punch biopsies and peripheral blood were collected.

The V and J genes are TRBV2 and TRBJ1-1; D gene unclear. This TCR was sampled from a human donor with alopecia areata. Material: CD4+ T cells sorted from blood, obtained at week 4, from a patient treated with tofacitinib. In DNA, the CDR3 is TGTGCCAGCAGTGGGTTCACTGAAGCTTTCTTT. Translating it yields CASSGFTEAFF.